The 4 T cell receptor beta chains given below trace back to one sample, sequenced in a study of T cells in Graves' hyperthyroidism and ophthalmopathy. Amplification yielded TCR beta CDR3 regions, with RNA transcripts as the source. The HTBI set primed first-round TCR CDR3 RT-PCR. TCRdb itself ran the multiplex PCR reads through MiXCR, one entry per CDR3 protein. In the table there are about 400,000 distinct CDR3 sequences, roughly an eighth of which are singletons. The sample was blood. These receptors were obtained from a woman in her late teens or twenties with Graves' hyperthyroidism.

A remark on this clonotype: An end of the junction does not agree with germline; a read error may underlie this. This sequence joins TRBV20-1 and TRBJ1-1; D remains unclear. Per germline, CDR1 DFQATT and CDR2 SNEGSKA (reference sequence). The CDR3 runs 11 residues. The CDR3 is CSVFLNTEASF. In DNA, the CDR3 is TGCAGTGTCTTCTTGAACACTGAAGCTTCCTTT.

This clonotype showed up many times. The V and J genes are TRBV6-5 and TRBJ2-7; 9 nucleotides line up with TRBD1. The CDR3 runs to 17 residues. J lost 0 bases, V lost 0 bases, and 6 bases had no gene match. Germline V gene data show CDR1 as MNHEY and CDR2 as SVGAGI. CDR3 sequence reads: CASSYSYWGQGSYEQYF. In DNA, the CDR3 is TGTGCCAGCAGTTACTCGTATTGGGGACAGGGCTCCTACGAGCAGTACTTC.

This clonotype has a count of ten or more. The J gene is TRBJ1-5, the V gene TRBV6-2 or TRBV6-3; TRBD1 aligns across 9 bases. This CDR3 spans 15 amino acids. V was pared by 7 bases and J by 6 bases, with 10 bases of the junction left unmatched. Germline CDR1 and CDR2: MNHEY and SVGEGT. CDR3: CASTYRDREGQPQHF. The CDR3, as DNA: TGTGCCAGCACCTACCGGGACAGGGAAGGTCAGCCCCAGCATTTT.

V usage is TRBV29-1 and J usage is TRBJ2-7; 16 bases map to TRBD2. CDR1 SQVTM and CDR2 ANQGSEA come from the germline V gene. This CDR3 is built from 16 residues. With V trimmed by 7 bases and J by 6 bases, 12 bases remained unmatched. CDR3 nucleotide sequence: TGCAGCGGAGGGACTAGCGGGAGGGGTGTGCGCCGCGAGCAGTACTTC. Translated, it gives CSGGTSGRGVRREQYF.